A selection of T cell receptor beta chains follows, all from one sample in a study of PD-L1 blockade in urothelial cancer. TCRdb's table, derived via immunoSEQ multiplex PCR, lists solely in-frame clones and lacks some. Counted here are roughly 47,000 clones, more than 65% occurring once; the ten biggest clones make up more than 9%. The sequenced sample was PBMCs, obtained around atezolizumab (anti-PD-L1) treatment. The receptor set was obtained from a man aged 65-85 years with urothelial cancer. The CDR3 runs from the conserved cysteine through the conserved F or W. The order of the fields is clone size, D gene, V gene, J gene, CDR3 protein, CDR3 DNA. A D gene is named only where the DNA matches it firmly. The size entry is marked missing in some rows and otherwise reads once, few, many or a size class.

>NA|NA|TRBV5-4|TRBJ1-1
CASSLVGGGTEAFF
TGTGCCAGCAGCTTGGTGGGGGGAGGCACTGAAGCTTTCTTT
>NA|TRBD1|TRBV18|TRBJ2-7
CASSPTGVREQYF
TGTGCCAGCTCACCGACAGGGGTTAGGGAGCAGTACTTC
>NA|TRBD1|TRBV19|TRBJ2-7
CASSITGQDDHEQYF
TGTGCCAGTAGTATTACGGGACAGGATGATCACGAGCAGTACTTC
>NA|TRBD1|TRBV14|TRBJ1-3
CASSPRDRGHLWSSGNTIYF
TGTGCCAGCAGCCCCCGGGACAGGGGGCATTTATGGAGCTCTGGAAACACCATATATTTT
>NA|TRBD1|TRBV6-6|TRBJ1-1
CASTRQGTDTEAFF
TGTGCCAGCACCCGACAGGGTACGGACACTGAAGCTTTCTTT
>NA|TRBD2|TRBV10-3|TRBJ2-1
CAISEVDSGSQSEQFF
TGTGCCATCAGTGAGGTCGATAGCGGGAGTCAGAGTGAGCAGTTCTTC
>NA|NA|TRBV5-4|TRBJ2-2
CASSVSSGRNTGELFF
TGTGCCAGCAGCGTCTCGAGCGGGCGGAACACCGGGGAGCTGTTTTTT
>NA|NA|TRBV6-1|TRBJ1-5
CAGSRGNQPQHF
TGTGCCGGCTCCCGGGGCAATCAGCCCCAGCATTTT
>NA|NA|TRBV28|TRBJ2-1
CASSPRRNEQFF
TGTGCCAGCAGCCCCAGGAGGAATGAGCAGTTCTTC
>NA|NA|TRBV5-6|TRBJ2-7
CASSFYRAYEQYF
TGTGCCAGCAGCTTTTACAGGGCTTACGAGCAGTACTTC
>NA|TRBD1|TRBV10-1|TRBJ2-1
CASSAGTGIGNEQFF
TGCGCCAGCAGCGCCGGGACAGGGATCGGAAATGAGCAGTTCTTC
>NA|TRBD2|TRBV7-9|TRBJ2-7
CASSPTSGIFYEQYF
TGTGCCAGCAGCCCGACTAGCGGGATATTCTACGAGCAGTACTTC
>NA|TRBD1|TRBV4-2|TRBJ1-6
CASSQTYRDRYSPLHF
TGTGCCAGCAGCCAAACCTACCGGGACAGGTATTCACCCCTCCACTTT
>NA|NA|TRBV11-3|TRBJ2-3
CASSRSRDTQYF
TGTGCCAGCAGCCGATCGAGGGATACGCAGTATTTT
>NA|TRBD2|TRBV7-3|TRBJ2-2
CASSSGGPNTGELFF
TGTGCCAGCAGCTCGGGAGGGCCGAACACCGGGGAGCTGTTTTTT
>NA|TRBD1|TRBV6-1|TRBJ1-5
CASSPGQGSNQPQHF
TGTGCCAGCAGCCCTGGACAGGGTTCCAATCAGCCCCAGCATTTT
>NA|TRBD1|TRBV6-1|TRBJ1-1
CASSDPGTGVNTEAFF
TGTGCCAGCAGTGACCCTGGGACAGGTGTGAACACTGAAGCTTTCTTT
>NA|TRBD2|TRBV6-4|TRBJ2-3
CASSELAGGNTQYF
TGTGCCAGCAGTGAGCTAGCGGGAGGGAATACGCAGTATTTT
>NA|TRBD2|TRBV11-1|TRBJ2-7
CASSLGGRAGEQYF
TGTGCCAGCAGCTTAGGCGGGAGGGCCGGCGAGCAGTACTTC
>NA|TRBD2|TRBV2|TRBJ2-1
CASSAGGNGEQFF
TGTGCCAGCAGTGCGGGGGGAAACGGTGAGCAGTTCTTC
>once|TRBD2|TRBV7-9|TRBJ2-3
CASSSREGLAGGAQYF
TGTGCCAGCAGCTCCCGAGAGGGACTAGCGGGAGGGGCGCAGTATTTT
>NA|TRBD2|TRBV4-1|TRBJ2-1
CASSPAGTSGSRPLNEQFF
TGCGCCAGCAGCCCAGCCGGGACTAGCGGTTCTCGGCCCCTCAATGAGCAGTTCTTC
>NA|TRBD1|TRBV27|TRBJ2-1
CASSFGDSIGYNEQFF
TGTGCCAGCAGTTTTGGGGACAGCATCGGGTACAATGAGCAGTTCTTC
>NA|NA|TRBV28|TRBJ1-4
CASTLSEGRREKLFF
TGTGCCAGCACCCTCTCAGAGGGCCGGAGGGAAAAACTGTTTTTT
>NA|TRBD1|TRBV19|TRBJ1-4
CASSTWGQASIGLRKLFF
TGTGCCAGTAGTACTTGGGGACAGGCGAGTATAGGACTGAGGAAACTGTTTTTT
>NA|NA|TRBV19|TRBJ2-1
CASSPQGKPYNEQFF
TGTGCCAGTAGTCCCCAGGGGAAGCCCTACAATGAGCAGTTCTTC
>NA|NA|TRBV7-9|TRBJ2-3
CASSSRPAGSEDTQYF
TGTGCCAGCAGTTCGAGACCCGCTGGGAGTGAGGATACGCAGTATTTT
>few|TRBD2|TRBV27|TRBJ2-1
CASSPGTSEANEQFF
TGTGCCAGCAGTCCCGGGACTAGCGAGGCCAATGAGCAGTTCTTC
>few|NA|TRBV4-1|TRBJ2-6
CASSQWIAPGGSGANVLTF
TGCGCCAGCAGCCAATGGATCGCTCCCGGGGGCTCTGGGGCCAACGTCCTGACTTTC
>NA|NA|TRBV30|TRBJ1-4
CAWSVPIPTGHNEKLFF
TGTGCCTGGAGTGTACCTATCCCGACAGGACATAATGAAAAACTGTTTTTT
>NA|TRBD2|TRBV2|TRBJ2-3
CASSPGGLAPATDTQYF
TGTGCCAGCAGTCCTGGAGGACTAGCCCCTGCCACAGATACGCAGTATTTT
>few|TRBD2|TRBV6-4|TRBJ2-1
CASSGGLAGRQFF
TGTGCCAGCAGTGGGGGGCTAGCGGGAAGGCAGTTCTTC
>NA|NA|TRBV28|TRBJ1-4
CASSLFGGATNEKLFF
TGTGCCAGCAGTTTATTCGGCGGAGCAACTAATGAAAAACTGTTTTTT
>NA|NA|TRBV2|TRBJ1-1
CASSARTASNTEAFF
TGTGCCAGCAGCGCAAGGACAGCTTCGAACACTGAAGCTTTCTTT
>NA|NA|TRBV6-1|TRBJ1-5
CASRETPGGNQPQHF
TGTGCCAGCAGGGAAACCCCCGGGGGCAATCAGCCCCAGCATTTT
>once|NA|TRBV7-8|TRBJ2-3
CASSLARDSGGYF
TGTGCCAGCAGCTTAGCGCGGGACAGCGGGGGGTATTTT
>NA|TRBD1|TRBV7-9|TRBJ1-1
CASSLDGAGGLSFF
TGTGCCAGCAGCTTAGACGGGGCAGGGGGCCTGTCTTTCTTT
>NA|NA|TRBV7-8|TRBJ1-1
CASSPFPGGTEAFF
TGTGCCAGCAGCCCTTTCCCGGGGGGCACTGAAGCTTTCTTT
>few|NA|TRBV7-9|TRBJ1-5
CASSSYNQPQHF
TGTGCCAGCAGCTCCTACAATCAGCCCCAGCATTTT
>NA|TRBD2|TRBV2|TRBJ2-7
CASREGNHEQYF
TGTGCCAGCCGGGAGGGGAACCACGAGCAGTACTTC
>medium-sized|TRBD2|TRBV7-9|TRBJ2-7
CASSASGAGISYEQYF
TGTGCCAGCAGCGCCTCGGGAGCGGGGATCTCCTACGAGCAGTACTTC
>NA|NA|TRBV7-9|TRBJ2-7
CASSSLESEQYF
TGTGCCAGCAGCTCCCTGGAGTCCGAGCAGTACTTC
>NA|TRBD1|TRBV10-3|TRBJ1-2
CAISTGQSNYGYTF
TGTGCCATCAGTACGGGACAGTCGAACTATGGCTACACCTTC
>NA|NA|TRBV5-1|TRBJ1-1
CASSGAAGVNTEAFF
TGCGCCAGCAGCGGGGCGGCAGGGGTAAACACTGAAGCTTTCTTT
>NA|TRBD2|TRBV10-3|TRBJ2-2
CAIRGTSTNTGELFF
TGTGCCATCAGAGGGACTAGCACGAACACCGGGGAGCTGTTTTTT
>once|TRBD2|TRBV10-3|TRBJ2-1
CAISGKGLAGGGYNEQFF
TGTGCCATCAGTGGGAAGGGACTAGCGGGAGGGGGCTACAATGAGCAGTTCTTC
>NA|TRBD1|TRBV5-6|TRBJ1-1
CASSPNYRGTEAFF
TGTGCCAGCAGCCCAAATTACAGGGGCACTGAAGCTTTCTTT
>NA|NA|TRBV19|TRBJ1-5
CASSMSWGDQPQHF
TGTGCCAGTAGTATGTCTTGGGGAGATCAGCCCCAGCATTTT
>NA|TRBD1|TRBV5-6|TRBJ2-7
CASSSGTGTYEQYF
TGTGCCAGCAGCTCCGGGACAGGGACCTACGAGCAGTACTTC
>NA|TRBD2|TRBV6-1|TRBJ2-5
CASSGGTSGKVETQYF
TGTGCCAGCAGTGGTGGGACTAGCGGAAAGGTAGAGACCCAGTACTTC
>NA|NA|TRBV13|TRBJ2-5
CASSLKQGGETQYF
TGTGCCAGCAGCTTAAAACAGGGTGGTGAGACCCAGTACTTC
>NA|TRBD2|TRBV7-8|TRBJ2-2
CASSLRDYGGPGELFF
TGTGCCAGCAGCTTACGGGACTACGGAGGACCCGGGGAGCTGTTTTTT
>NA|TRBD1|TRBV2|TRBJ1-1
CASGLGQQNTEAFF
TGTGCCAGCGGCTTGGGACAGCAGAACACTGAAGCTTTCTTT
>NA|NA|TRBV28|TRBJ1-5
CASSFPTLQGQGNQPQHF
TGTGCCAGCAGTTTCCCTACCTTACAGGGTCAGGGCAATCAGCCCCAGCATTTT
>NA|TRBD2|TRBV10-1|TRBJ2-3
CASSEGLSGRAEISTDTQYF
TGCGCCAGCAGTGAAGGTCTTAGCGGGAGGGCAGAAATTAGCACAGATACGCAGTATTTT
>NA|TRBD1|TRBV7-2|TRBJ2-1
CASRPGTGVYNEQFF
TGTGCCAGCAGACCCGGGACAGGGGTCTACAATGAGCAGTTCTTC
>NA|NA|TRBV2|TRBJ1-6
CASSLSSDSPLHF
TGTGCCAGCAGTCTCTCATCGGATTCACCCCTCCACTTT